This entry lists 17 T cell receptor beta chains sequenced from one sample in a study of T-cell reconstitution after alpha-beta-depleted transplantation in children. Unique molecular identifiers were built into the TCRbeta library. TCRdb reanalysed the PCR reads using MiXCR and keeps one entry per CDR3 protein. The data contain about 6,100 distinct CDR3 sequences, 16% of them singletons. Sequencing used PBMCs, obtained before TCRalphabeta/CD19-depleted stem cell transplant. The receptors were sampled from a boy aged 2 to 10 with acute lymphoblastic leukemia, due to receive a stem cell transplant.

For the CDR3, the DNA is TGTGCCAGCAGCCGAAAGTCGAAGGATACGCAGTATTTT. Amino acid sequence: CASSRKSKDTQYF. The chain uses TRBV3-1 and TRBJ2-3, with D unclear. Looked up from germline, CDR1 is LGHDT and CDR2 is YNNKEL (reference sequence). Trimming left V 4 bases short and J 6 bases short, with 11 bases between. The CDR3 sequence is 13 residues long.

In this sample, this clonotype is medium-sized. V usage is TRBV5-1 and J usage is TRBJ2-7, with 7 bases aligning to TRBD1. The CDR3 extends over 15 amino acids. J gave up 1 base and V 4 bases, and 8 bases lay outside the gene matches. Germline CDR1 is SGHRS and CDR2 is YFSETQ. CDR3 amino acids: CASSGSRDSSYEQYF. CDR3 nucleotides: TGCGCCAGCAGCGGAAGCCGGGACAGTTCCTACGAGCAGTACTTC.

V usage is TRBV5-6 and J usage is TRBJ1-2, with a tentative D call TRBD1 (6 bases). The CDR3 is made up of 17 amino acids. Looked up from germline, CDR1 is SGHDT and CDR2 is YYEEEE. Trimming removed 0 bases at V and 2 bases at J, with 17 bases between. The CDR3 reads CASSLDYSRTVNYGYTF. CDR3 nucleotide sequence: TGTGCCAGCAGCTTGGATTATTCCCGGACAGTAAACTATGGCTACACCTTC.

By sample share, this clonotype is medium-sized. The chain employs TRBV7-2 and TRBJ2-3; either TRBD1 or TRBD2 may supply D (6 bases each). This CDR3 contains 16 residues. Germline V gives CDR1 SGHTA, CDR2 FQGNSA. V lost 1 base and J lost 1, with 12 bases in between. This CDR3 is CASSLVGGGGTDTQYF. The CDR3 DNA follows: TGTGCCAGCAGCTTAGTAGGGGGAGGCGGCACAGATACGCAGTATTTT.

This clonotype qualifies as medium-sized. This sequence joins TRBV5-6 and TRBJ1-6; D is unclear. The V and J ends lost 1 base and 8 bases respectively, with 13 bases between them. The CDR3 covers 15 residues. Germline CDR1 is SGHDT and CDR2 is YYEEEE. The CDR3 protein is CASSLWVVGDSPLHF. CDR3 nucleotides: TGTGCCAGCAGCTTGTGGGTTGTGGGCGATTCACCCCTCCACTTT.

The chain is built from TRBV6-4 and TRBJ2-2, with 7 bases lining up with TRBD2. Germline V gives CDR1 MRHNA, CDR2 SNTAGT. CDR3 length: 15 amino acids. Unmatched junction bases numbered 6, after V lost 4 bases and J lost 4 bases. The CDR3 reads CASSGSGGSTGELFF. The CDR3 DNA follows: TGTGCCAGCAGTGGCTCCGGGGGGAGCACCGGGGAGCTGTTTTTT.

This clonotype came up a few times. The J gene is TRBJ1-1, the V gene TRBV7-2; unclear D gene. V gave up 0 bases and J gave up 1 base, with 6 bases separating them. The CDR3 runs to 14 residues. CDR1 and CDR2 (germline): SGHTA, FQGNSA. The CDR3 DNA reads as TGTGCCAGCAGCTTAGCTCCAGAGAACACTGAAGCTTTCTTT. As protein: CASSLAPENTEAFF.

This clonotype was seen many times. The chain carries TRBV28 and TRBJ1-5, with a weak D call TRBD1 (6 bases). The CDR3 consists of 15 residues. Germline CDR1 and CDR2: MDHEN and SYDVKM. V was pared by 4 bases and J by 11 bases, with 21 bases between. CDR3: CASSSGGGARGSQHF. The CDR3 coding sequence is TGTGCCAGCAGTTCCGGCGGGGGGGCGCGGGGGTCCCAGCATTTT.

Within the sample, this clonotype is medium-sized (0.01 to 0.1%). The CDR3 nucleotides are TGTGCCAGCAGTTTAGAGGGTGATTCACCCCTCCACTTT. This codes for CASSLEGDSPLHF. The genes are TRBV12-3 or TRBV12-4 and TRBJ1-6, with unresolved D. V was shortened by 1 base and J by 8 bases, with 6 bases between the two germline ends. The CDR3 spans 13 residues.

This clonotype is deemed medium-sized. The chain employs TRBV20-1 and TRBJ2-1; no clear D gene. CDR3 length: 14 amino acids. In germline, CDR1 is DFQATT, CDR2 SNEGSKA (reference sequence). V was cut by 3 bases and J by 6 bases, with 15 bases left in between. In nucleotides, the CDR3 is TGCAGTGCTAGTAGGTCGAGAGCTATCAATGAGCAGTTCTTC. It specifies CSASRSRAINEQFF.

This clonotype is medium-sized (0.01 to 0.1%). The V and J genes are TRBV5-1 and TRBJ2-7, with D possibly being TRBD2 (6 bases). The germline V and J ends were trimmed by 2 bases and 0 bases, with 9 bases remaining between them. This CDR3 spans 14 amino acids. Germline CDR1 is SGHRS and CDR2 is YFSETQ. The CDR3 loop reads CASSFGGSSYEQYF. The CDR3 coding sequence is TGCGCCAGCAGCTTTGGGGGGAGCTCCTACGAGCAGTACTTC.

J is TRBJ2-7 and V is TRBV7-3, with D unresolved. V lost 4 bases to trimming and J lost 0 bases, with 4 bases between them. This CDR3 is built from 12 residues. Germline CDR1 reads SGHTA; CDR2 reads FQGTGA. CDR3 loop: CASSSRSYEQYF. The DNA of the CDR3 is TGTGCCAGCAGCTCCCGCTCCTACGAGCAGTACTTC.

By share, this clonotype counts as medium-sized. This rearrangement joins TRBV3-1 to TRBJ2-5; 11 bases align to TRBD2. Trimming cost V 4 bases and J 7 bases; bases outside gene matches: 5. The germline V gene encodes CDR1 LGHDT and CDR2 YNNKEL (reference sequence). The CDR3 has 14 residues. The CDR3 reads CASSPSTSGVTQYF. The CDR3 DNA reads TGTGCCAGCAGCCCATCGACTAGCGGGGTGACCCAGTACTTC.

This clonotype is categorized as medium-sized. The rearrangement links TRBV4-2 to TRBJ2-3; D is ambiguous. The CDR3 runs 16 residues. V gave up 1 base and J gave up 0 bases, with 11 bases separating them. Germline-derived CDR1 and CDR2 are LGHNA and YNFKEQ. This CDR3 is CASSQVSGASTDTQYF. In nucleotides, the CDR3 is TGTGCCAGCAGCCAAGTTTCCGGAGCTAGCACAGATACGCAGTATTTT.

This clonotype was recorded many times. The chain couples TRBV27 to TRBJ1-1; unclear D gene. V was cut by 1 base and J by 3 bases, with 9 bases left in between. Per germline, CDR1 MNHEY and CDR2 SMNVEV (reference sequence). CDR3 length: 14 amino acids. CDR3: CASSLLQSYTEAFF. The CDR3 nucleotides are TGTGCCAGCAGTTTATTACAGTCATACACTGAAGCTTTCTTT.

By frequency in the sample, this clonotype is medium-sized. At one end, the junction sequence differs from germline, possibly due to a read error. CDR3 protein: CASSPVGLTGELFF. For the CDR3, the DNA is TGTGCTAGCAGCCCCGTCGGGCTCACCGGGGAGCTGTTTTTT. The gene calls are TRBV7-7 and TRBJ2-2; D ambiguous. Per germline, CDR1 SSHAT and CDR2 FNYEAQ (reference sequence). This CDR3 has 14 residues.

This chain connects TRBV5-6 to TRBJ2-7, with 14 positions matching TRBD2. The V segment lost 6 bases and the J segment 4 bases; nucleotides outside the gene matches: 15. CDR1 is SGHDT, CDR2 YYEEEE, per germline. The length of the CDR3 is 18 residues. The CDR3 is CASNPRLAGGALEYEQYF. In nucleotides, the CDR3 is TGTGCCAGCAACCCCCGACTAGCGGGGGGGGCTTTAGAGTACGAGCAGTACTTC.